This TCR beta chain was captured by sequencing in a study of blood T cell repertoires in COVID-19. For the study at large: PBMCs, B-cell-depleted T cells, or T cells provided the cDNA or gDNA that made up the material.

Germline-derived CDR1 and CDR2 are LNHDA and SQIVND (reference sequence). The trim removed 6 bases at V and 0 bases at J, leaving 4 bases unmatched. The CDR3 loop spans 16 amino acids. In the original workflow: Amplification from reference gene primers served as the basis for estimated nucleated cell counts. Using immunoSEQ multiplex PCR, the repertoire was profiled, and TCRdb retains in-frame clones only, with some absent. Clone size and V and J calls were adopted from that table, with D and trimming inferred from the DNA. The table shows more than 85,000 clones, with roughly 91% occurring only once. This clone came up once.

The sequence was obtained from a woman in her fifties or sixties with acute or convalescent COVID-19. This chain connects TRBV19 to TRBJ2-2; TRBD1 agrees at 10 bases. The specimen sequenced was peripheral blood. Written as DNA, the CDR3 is TGTGCCAGTAGCCAAGGACAGGGGGCGAACACCGGGGAGCTGTTTTTT. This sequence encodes CASSQGQGANTGELFF.